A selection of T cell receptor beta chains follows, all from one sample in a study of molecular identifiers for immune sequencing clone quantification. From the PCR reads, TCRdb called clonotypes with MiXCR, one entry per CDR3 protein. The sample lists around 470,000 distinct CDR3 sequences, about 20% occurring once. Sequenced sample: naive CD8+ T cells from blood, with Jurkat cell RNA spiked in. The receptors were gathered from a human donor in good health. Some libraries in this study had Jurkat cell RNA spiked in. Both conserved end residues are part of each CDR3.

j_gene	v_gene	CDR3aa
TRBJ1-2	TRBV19	CASNPGQGTSGYTF
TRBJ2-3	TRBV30	CAWSWGGTSTDTQYF
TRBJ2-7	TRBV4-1	CASSQGGPGASYEQYF
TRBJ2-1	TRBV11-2	CASSLVQKSYNEQFF
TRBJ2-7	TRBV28	CASSLSGLAGEYF
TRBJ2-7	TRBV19	CASSIRAGAPYEQYF
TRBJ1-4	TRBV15	CATSSLPEGNEKLFF
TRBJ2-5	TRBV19	CASSKLPGTEETQYF
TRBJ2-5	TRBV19	CASSTASGLAEETQYF
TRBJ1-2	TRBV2	CASSERWLVVNYGYTF
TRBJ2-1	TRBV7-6	CASSPRPGTPNEQFF
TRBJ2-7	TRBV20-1	CSAADDQRSSYEQYF
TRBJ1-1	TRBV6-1	CASSLNEGYTEAFF
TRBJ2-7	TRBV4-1	CASSHLQDRGTYEQYF
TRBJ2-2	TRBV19	CASSIETGVHGELFF
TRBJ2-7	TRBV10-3	CAIRNPGRNYEQYF
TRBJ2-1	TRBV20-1	CSARPPSWEALYNEQFF
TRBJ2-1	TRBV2	CASSGRTSGGGTYNEQFF
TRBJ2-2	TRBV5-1	CASSLEVSSNTGELFF
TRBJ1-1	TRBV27	CASSLSGVLTEAFF
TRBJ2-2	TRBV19	CASTGQPGTGELFF
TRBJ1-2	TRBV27	CASKQGGSNYGYTF
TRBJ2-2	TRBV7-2	CASSLVGLAAETGELFF
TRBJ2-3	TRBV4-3	CASSQDKSSTDTQYF
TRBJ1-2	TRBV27	CASSFQCRGPQVVGYTF
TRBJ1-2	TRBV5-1	CASSPGTGAYGYTF
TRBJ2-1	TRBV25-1	CASIQGSEQFF
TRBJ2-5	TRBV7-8	CASSQALAGGQETRYF
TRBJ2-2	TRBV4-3	CASSQDLAGLSGELFF
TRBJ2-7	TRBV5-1	CASSQDGSLIEQYF
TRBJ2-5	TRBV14	CASSHYKYQETQYF
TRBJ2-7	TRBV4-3	CASSARGLSHEQYF
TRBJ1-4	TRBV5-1	CASSLPDRGDEKLFF
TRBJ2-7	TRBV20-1	CSARSLDSDYEQYF
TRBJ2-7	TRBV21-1	CASSMGTSGTSYEQYF
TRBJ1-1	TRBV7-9	CASSLDWDRRAFF
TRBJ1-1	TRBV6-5	CASNTRGVTEAFF
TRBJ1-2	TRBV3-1	CASSQTDRTYGYTF
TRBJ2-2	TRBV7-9	CASLGPGQENTGELFF
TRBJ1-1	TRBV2	CASILRWGGSDTEAFF
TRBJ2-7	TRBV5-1	CASSVVAGGGPYEQYF
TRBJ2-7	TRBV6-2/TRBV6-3	CASSYDRAGAVTSYEQYF
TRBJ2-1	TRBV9	CASSVATGLAGREQFF
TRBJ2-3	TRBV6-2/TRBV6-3	CASSARDRGTDTQYF
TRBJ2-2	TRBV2	CASKGGGTGELFF
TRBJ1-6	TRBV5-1	CASSLLDSSVTSYNSPPHF
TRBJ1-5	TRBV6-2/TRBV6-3	CATDSRGGNNQPQHF
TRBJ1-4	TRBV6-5	CASSYAAGVPTNEKLFF
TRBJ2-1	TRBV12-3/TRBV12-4	CASSEGLAGGEGLF
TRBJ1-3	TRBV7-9	CASRPPVGAGNTIYF
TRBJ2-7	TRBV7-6	CVSSPTPSYEQYF
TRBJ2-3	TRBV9	CASSEGALTDTQYF
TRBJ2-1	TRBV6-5	CASSYTGPEYNEQFF
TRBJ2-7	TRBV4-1	CASSQGEGENEQYF